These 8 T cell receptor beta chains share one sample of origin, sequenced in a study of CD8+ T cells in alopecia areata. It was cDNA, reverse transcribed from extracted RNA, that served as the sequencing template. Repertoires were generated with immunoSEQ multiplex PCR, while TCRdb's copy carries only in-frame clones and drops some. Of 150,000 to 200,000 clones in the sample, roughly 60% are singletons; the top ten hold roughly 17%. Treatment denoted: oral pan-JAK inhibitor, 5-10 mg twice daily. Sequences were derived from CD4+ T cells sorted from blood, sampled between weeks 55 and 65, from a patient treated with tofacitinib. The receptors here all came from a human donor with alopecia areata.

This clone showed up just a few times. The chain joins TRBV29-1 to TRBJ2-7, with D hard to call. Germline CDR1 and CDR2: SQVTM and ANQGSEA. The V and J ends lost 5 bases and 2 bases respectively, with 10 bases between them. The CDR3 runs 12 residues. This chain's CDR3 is CSVIAQAYEQYF. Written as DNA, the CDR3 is TGCAGCGTTATCGCCCAAGCCTACGAGCAGTACTTC.

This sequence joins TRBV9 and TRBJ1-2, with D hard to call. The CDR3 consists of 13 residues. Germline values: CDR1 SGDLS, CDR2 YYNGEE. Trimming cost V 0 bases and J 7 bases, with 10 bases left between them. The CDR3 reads CASSVGTLGGYTF. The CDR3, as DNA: TGTGCCAGCAGCGTAGGCACCCTCGGTGGCTACACCTTC.

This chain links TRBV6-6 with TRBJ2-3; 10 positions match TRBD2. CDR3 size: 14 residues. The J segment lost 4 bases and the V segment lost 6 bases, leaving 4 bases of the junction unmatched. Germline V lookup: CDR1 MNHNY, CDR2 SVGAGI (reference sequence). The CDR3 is CASRWTSGSDTQYF. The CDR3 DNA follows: TGTGCCAGCAGGTGGACTAGCGGTTCAGATACGCAGTATTTT.

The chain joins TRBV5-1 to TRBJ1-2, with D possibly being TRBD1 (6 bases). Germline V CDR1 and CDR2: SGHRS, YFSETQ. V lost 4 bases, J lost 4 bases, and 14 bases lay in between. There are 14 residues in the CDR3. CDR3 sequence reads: CASSAGGQGYGYTF. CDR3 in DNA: TGCGCCAGCAGCGCGGGGGGCCAGGGCTATGGCTACACCTTC.

The CDR3 reads CAWSITGIGGYTF. The CDR3 DNA follows: TGTGCCTGGAGTATAACAGGGATTGGTGGCTACACCTTC. The J gene is TRBJ1-2, the V gene TRBV30, with D perhaps TRBD1 (6 bases). CDR1 is GTSNPN and CDR2 is SVGIG in the germline V gene (reference sequence). Trimming pared 2 bases from V and 7 bases from J, leaving 14 bases between. CDR3 length equals 13 residues. Full variable domain (rest looked up from reference TRBV30 and TRBJ1-2): SQTIHQWPATLVQPVGSPLSLECTVEGTSNPNLYWYRQAAGRGLQLLFYSVGIGQISSEVPQNLSASRPQDRQFILSSKKLLLSDSGFYLCAWSITGIGGYTFGSGTRLTVV.

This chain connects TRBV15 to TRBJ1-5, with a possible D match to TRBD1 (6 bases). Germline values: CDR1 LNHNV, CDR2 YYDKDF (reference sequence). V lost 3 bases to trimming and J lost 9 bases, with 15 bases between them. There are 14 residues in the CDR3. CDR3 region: CATSSAGRGRPQHF. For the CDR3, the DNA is TGTGCCACCAGCAGTGCAGGACGGGGGCGGCCCCAGCATTTT.

The CDR3 spells CASSPPGPYYEQYF. The CDR3 bases are TGTGCCAGCAGTCCCCCGGGGCCATACTACGAGCAGTACTTC. This sequence joins TRBV6-5 and TRBJ2-7; tentatively, D is TRBD1 or TRBD2 (5 bases each). The CDR3 length is 14 residues. CDR1 and CDR2 (germline): MNHEY, SVGAGI. V lost 5 bases and J 3 bases, leaving 14 bases between the germline ends.

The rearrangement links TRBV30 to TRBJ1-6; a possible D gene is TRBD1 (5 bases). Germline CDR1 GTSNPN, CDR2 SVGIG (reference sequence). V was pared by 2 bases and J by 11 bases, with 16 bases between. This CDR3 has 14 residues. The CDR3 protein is CAWSPGGQVPPLHF. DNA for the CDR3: TGTGCCTGGAGTCCCGGGGGTCAGGTGCCACCCCTCCACTTT.